Below, one T cell receptor (beta chain) is given with its context. Its antigen is undetermined. After 5'RACE with constant-segment primers, TCR alpha and TCR beta cDNA libraries carrying sample barcodes and UMIs were obtained. Each CDR3 protein is one row after TCRdb ran MiXCR on the 5' RACE reads. Of 300,000 or so distinct CDR3 sequences listed, about 16% are singletons. These data originate in a study of T-cell memory formation after mild COVID-19. Background on the study: Clusters were largely donor specific. Study-wide findings and caveats: Several responding clones turned up in pre-infection memory, indicating that cross-reactive memory may have taken part. CD4+ contracting clones were found mainly in CM and EM, and CD8+ ones in EMRA.

With V trimmed by 6 bases and J by 11 bases, 10 bases remained unmatched. Germline CDR1 is DFQATT and CDR2 is SNEGSKA (reference sequence). This CDR3 is built from 12 residues. The material sequenced was PBMCs or a T cell subset sorted from them (not recorded which). This receptor was taken from a man between 18 and 35 years old who had mild COVID-19 (a few samples of this study predate the infection). Cell type and time point are not known. This chain connects TRBV20-1 to TRBJ2-4, with 7 bases that match TRBD1. The CDR3: CSARDSPTVQYF. In DNA form, the CDR3 reads TGCAGTGCAAGGGACAGCCCTACGGTTCAGTACTTC.